One sample yielded the 2 T cell receptor beta chains listed below, sequenced in a study of T-cell reconstitution after alpha-beta-depleted transplantation in children (dated by TCRdb to 2016 to 2017). The treatment or condition label, as the study defines it: allogeneic hematopoietic cell transplantation with graft depleted of TCRalphabeta T cells and CD19 B cells. Libraries came from PCR. Instrument used: Illumina HiSeq 2500. To normalize quantification of the TCRbeta repertoire, the TCR libraries were built with molecular barcoding that relied on unique molecular identifiers. In-frame beta chains were kept once TCRdb had trimmed the public reads at Q25 with fastp and called clones with MiXCR. One record per CDR3 amino acid sequence lists the most common genes and DNA. Recorded for this sample are some 180,000 distinct CDR3 sequences; approximately 7% of them occurred a single time. The biggest ten clones account for 4.5% to 6.5% of the sample.

Specimen: PBMCs, collected before TCRalphabeta/CD19-depleted stem cell transplant. All receptors come from a boy aged 2-15 years with acute lymphoblastic leukemia, due to receive a stem cell transplant.

This clonotype came up many times. The gene calls are TRBV20-1 and TRBJ1-6; the D is unclear. V shed 2 bases and J shed 4 bases, with 9 bases lying between them. This CDR3 contains 14 residues. Germline V gene sequence: CDR1 DFQATT, CDR2 SNEGSKA (reference sequence). CDR3 nucleotide sequence: TGCAGTGCTAGAAGGCAGGCATATAATTCACCCCTCCACTTT. Translated: CSARRQAYNSPLHF.

V gene TRBV19 combines with J gene TRBJ2-1; either TRBD1 or TRBD2 may supply D (7 bases each). This CDR3 has 16 amino acids. The germline gives CDR1 LNHDA, CDR2 SQIVND (reference sequence). Trimming took 4 bases from V and 2 from J, leaving 15 bases between them. CDR3 in amino acids: CASSKQGSGAYNEQFF. The CDR3 DNA sequence: TGTGCCAGTAGTAAACAGGGGAGCGGGGCCTACAATGAGCAGTTCTTC.